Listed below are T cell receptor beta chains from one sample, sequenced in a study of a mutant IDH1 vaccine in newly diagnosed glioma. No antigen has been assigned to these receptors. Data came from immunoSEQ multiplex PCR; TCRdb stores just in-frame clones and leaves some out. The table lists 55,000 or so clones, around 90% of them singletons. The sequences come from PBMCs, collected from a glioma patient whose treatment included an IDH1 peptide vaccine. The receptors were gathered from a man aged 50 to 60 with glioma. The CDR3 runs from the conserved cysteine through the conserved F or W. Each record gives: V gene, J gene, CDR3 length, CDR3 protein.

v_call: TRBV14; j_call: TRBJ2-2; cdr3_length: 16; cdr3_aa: CASSPGLAGVTGELFF
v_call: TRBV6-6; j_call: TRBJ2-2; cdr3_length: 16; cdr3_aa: CASRSTGTGGTGELFF
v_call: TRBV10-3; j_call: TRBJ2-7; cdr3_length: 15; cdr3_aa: CAISVLAGGLNEQYF
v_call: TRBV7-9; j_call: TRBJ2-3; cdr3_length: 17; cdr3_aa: CASSPKGLAGRTDTQYF
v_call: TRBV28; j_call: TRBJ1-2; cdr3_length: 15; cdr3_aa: CASIPSGRSVYGYTF
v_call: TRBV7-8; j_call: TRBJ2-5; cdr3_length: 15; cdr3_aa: CASSLARTRVETQYF
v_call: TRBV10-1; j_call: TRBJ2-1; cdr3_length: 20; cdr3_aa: CASSESRMGYPTGVYNEQFF
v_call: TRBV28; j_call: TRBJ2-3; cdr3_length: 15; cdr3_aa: CASSLSYSSTDTQYF
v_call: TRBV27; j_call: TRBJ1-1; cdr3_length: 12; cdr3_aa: CASSELGTEAFF
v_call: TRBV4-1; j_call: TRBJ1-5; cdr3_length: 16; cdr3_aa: CASSHQDRGSNQPQHF
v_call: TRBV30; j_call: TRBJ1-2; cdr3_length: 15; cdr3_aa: CAWSVRGGHNYGYTF
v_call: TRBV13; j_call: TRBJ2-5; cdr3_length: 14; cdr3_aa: CASSPRQGQETQYF
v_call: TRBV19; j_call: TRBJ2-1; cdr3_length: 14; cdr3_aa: CASTLGGPYNEQFF
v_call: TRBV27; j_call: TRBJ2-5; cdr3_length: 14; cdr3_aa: CASSPRLYQETQYF
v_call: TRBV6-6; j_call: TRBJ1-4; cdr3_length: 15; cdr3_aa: CASSYGQPRDEKLFF
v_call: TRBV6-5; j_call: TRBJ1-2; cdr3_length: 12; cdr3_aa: CASQGRRDGYTF
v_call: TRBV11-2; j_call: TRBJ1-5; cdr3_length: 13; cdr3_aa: CASSLVGNQPQHF
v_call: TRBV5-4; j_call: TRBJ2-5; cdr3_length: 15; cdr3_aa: CASSSGLAGQETQYF
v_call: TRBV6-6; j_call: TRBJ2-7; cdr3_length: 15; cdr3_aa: CASSLQRGLSYEQYF
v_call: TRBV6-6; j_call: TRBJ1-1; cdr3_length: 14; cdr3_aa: CASRPEAMNTEAFF
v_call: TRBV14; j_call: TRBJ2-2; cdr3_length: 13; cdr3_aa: CASSQDINGELFF
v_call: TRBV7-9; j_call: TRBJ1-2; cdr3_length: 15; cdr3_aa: CASSPRQGSNYGYTF
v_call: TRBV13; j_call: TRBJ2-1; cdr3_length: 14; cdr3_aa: CASSVGGRGNEQFF
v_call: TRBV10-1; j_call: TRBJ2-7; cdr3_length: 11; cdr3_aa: CASSDGAEQYF
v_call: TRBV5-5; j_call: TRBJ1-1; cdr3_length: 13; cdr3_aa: CASSRRWGTEAFF
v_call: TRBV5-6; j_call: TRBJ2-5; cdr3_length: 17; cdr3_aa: CASSLGRTIILQETQYF
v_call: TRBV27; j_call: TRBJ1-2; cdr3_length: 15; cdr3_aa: CASSFHRTGSHGYTF
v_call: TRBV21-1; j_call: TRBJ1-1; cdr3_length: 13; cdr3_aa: CAPKGRTDTEAFF
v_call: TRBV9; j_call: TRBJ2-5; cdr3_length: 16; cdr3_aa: CASSPLDGGKPETQYF
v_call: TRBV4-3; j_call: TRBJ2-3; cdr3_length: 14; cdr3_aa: CASSQAEITDTQYF
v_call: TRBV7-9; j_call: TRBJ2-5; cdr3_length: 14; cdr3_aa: CASSLGGQAETQYF
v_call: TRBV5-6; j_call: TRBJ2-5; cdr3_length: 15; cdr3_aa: CASSTGQGAVETQYF
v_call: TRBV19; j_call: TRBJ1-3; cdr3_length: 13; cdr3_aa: CATRDRSGNTIYF
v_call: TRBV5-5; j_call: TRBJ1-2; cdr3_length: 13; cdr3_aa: CASSLPGGYGYTF
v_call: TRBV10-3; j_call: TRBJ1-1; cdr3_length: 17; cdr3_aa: CAISESTSGALNTEAFF
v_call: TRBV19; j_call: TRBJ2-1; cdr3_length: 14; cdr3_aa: CASRSVAPSDEQFF
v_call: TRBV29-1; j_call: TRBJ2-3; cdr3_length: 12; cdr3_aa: CSATSQRGTQYF
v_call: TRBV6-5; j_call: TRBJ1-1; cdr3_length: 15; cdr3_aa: CASSYSAGYGTEAFF
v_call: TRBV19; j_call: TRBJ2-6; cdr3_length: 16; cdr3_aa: CASISAGGFGANVLTF
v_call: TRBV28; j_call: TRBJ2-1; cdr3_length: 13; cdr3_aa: CASSPLRGYEQFF
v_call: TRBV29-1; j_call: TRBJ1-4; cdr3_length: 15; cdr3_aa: CSAGDRGTGYEKLFF
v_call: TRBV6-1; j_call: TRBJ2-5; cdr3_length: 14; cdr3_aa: CAILDKGLQETQYF
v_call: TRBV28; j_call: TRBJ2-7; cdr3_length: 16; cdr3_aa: CASSSPGDRGSYEQYF
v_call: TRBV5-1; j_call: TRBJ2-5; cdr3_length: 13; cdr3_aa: CASSKSLEETQYF
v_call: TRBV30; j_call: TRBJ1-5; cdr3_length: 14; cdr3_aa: CAWSVHQGGEPQHF
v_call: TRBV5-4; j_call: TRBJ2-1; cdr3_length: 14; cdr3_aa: CASSLRVSGDEQFF
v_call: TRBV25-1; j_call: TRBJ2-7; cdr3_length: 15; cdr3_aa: CASSVHSGGVYEQYF
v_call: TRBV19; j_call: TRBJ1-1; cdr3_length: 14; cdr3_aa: CASRDPGLNTEAFF
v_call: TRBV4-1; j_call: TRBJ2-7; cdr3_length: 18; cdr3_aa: CASSRGTGGSRSIYEQYF
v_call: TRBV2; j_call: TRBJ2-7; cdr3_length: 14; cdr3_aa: CASSRSTSSYEQYF
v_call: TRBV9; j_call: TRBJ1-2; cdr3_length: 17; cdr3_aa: CASSRLGTSTYGYGYTF
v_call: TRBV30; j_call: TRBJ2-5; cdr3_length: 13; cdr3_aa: CAWGGSIQETQYF
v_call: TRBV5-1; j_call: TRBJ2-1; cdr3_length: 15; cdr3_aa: CASSSEVAGGNEQFF
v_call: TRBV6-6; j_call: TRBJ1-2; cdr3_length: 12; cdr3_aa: CASRSTAGGYTF
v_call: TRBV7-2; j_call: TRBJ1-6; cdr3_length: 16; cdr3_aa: CASSLEGRTYNSPLHF
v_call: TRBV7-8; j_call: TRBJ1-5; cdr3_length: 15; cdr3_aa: CASSLQGANNQPQHF
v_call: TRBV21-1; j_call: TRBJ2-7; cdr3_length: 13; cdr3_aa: CASSKAPSYEQYF
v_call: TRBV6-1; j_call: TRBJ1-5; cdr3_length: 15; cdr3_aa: CASRRGGSSNQPQHF
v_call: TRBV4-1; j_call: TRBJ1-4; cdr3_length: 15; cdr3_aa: CASSQEGTGNEKLFF
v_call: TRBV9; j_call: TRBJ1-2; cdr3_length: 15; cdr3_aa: CASSVGYSFNYGYTF